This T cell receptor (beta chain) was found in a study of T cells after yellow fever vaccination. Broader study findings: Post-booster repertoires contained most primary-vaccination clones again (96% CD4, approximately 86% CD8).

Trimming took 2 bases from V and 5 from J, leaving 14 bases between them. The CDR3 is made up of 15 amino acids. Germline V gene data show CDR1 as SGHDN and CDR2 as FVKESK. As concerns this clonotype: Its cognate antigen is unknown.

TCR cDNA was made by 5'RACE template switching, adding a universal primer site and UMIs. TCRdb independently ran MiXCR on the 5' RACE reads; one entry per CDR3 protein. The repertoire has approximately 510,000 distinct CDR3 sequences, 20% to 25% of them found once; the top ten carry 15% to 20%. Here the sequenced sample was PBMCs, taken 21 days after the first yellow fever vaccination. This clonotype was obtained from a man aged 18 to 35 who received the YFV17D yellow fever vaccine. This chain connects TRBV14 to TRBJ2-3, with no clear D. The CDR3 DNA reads TGTGCCAGCAGCCAACACGCTCTGGTCGGAGATACGCAGTATTTT. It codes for CASSQHALVGDTQYF.